Below are 24 T cell receptor beta chains sequenced from a single sample in a study of CD8 T cells in Susac syndrome. After extraction with the RNeasy kit, roughly 0.45 to 1 ug of the RNA was reverse transcribed using random hexamers. TCRdb processed the immunoSEQ multiplex PCR reads anew with MiXCR; each CDR3 protein has one entry. Here the sample spans approximately 94,000 distinct CDR3 sequences, around 96% being singletons. Sequencing was done on a sample of CD8+ T cells from PBMCs. The receptor set was obtained from a human donor with Susac syndrome.

This clonotype is a singleton in its sample. The chain carries TRBV9 and TRBJ1-1, with unresolved D. The CDR3 consists of 13 residues. CDR1 is SGDLS and CDR2 is YYNGEE in the germline V gene. V was cut by 0 bases and J by 6 bases, with 9 bases left in between. CDR3 sequence (DNA): TGTGCCAGCAGCGTAGCCTTAGGGTCTGAAGCTTTCTTT. It yields the protein CASSVALGSEAFF.

V and J are TRBV29-1 and TRBJ2-1; D not certain. The V end was cut by 4 bases, the J end by 0 bases, with 10 bases between. This CDR3 has 14 amino acids. Germline values: CDR1 SQVTM, CDR2 ANQGSEA. This CDR3 reads CSVAPASSYNEQFF. CDR3 DNA: TGCAGCGTTGCCCCAGCGAGCTCCTACAATGAGCAGTTCTTC.

The V gene is TRBV5-6, the J gene TRBJ1-2; the D gene is possibly TRBD1 (5 bases). Germline lookup yields CDR1 SGHDT and CDR2 YYEEEE. This CDR3 comprises 14 residues. Trimming removed 0 bases from V and 6 bases from J, with 12 bases in between. For the CDR3, the DNA is TGTGCCAGCAGCTTGGCCCTCGGGACGCATGGCTACACCTTC. It is translated as CASSLALGTHGYTF.

The CDR3 region has the DNA TGTGCTAGTGGTTACACAGAGAACACTGAAGCTTTCTTT. Translation gives CASGYTENTEAFF. The chain couples TRBV12-5 to TRBJ1-1; D remains ambiguous. Trimming took off 4 bases at V and 1 base at J, with 7 bases between the two ends. The CDR3 runs to 13 residues. CDR1 is LGHNT, CDR2 FRNRAP, per germline. The variable domain in full, with the rest retrieved from reference TRBV12-5 and TRBJ1-1, is DARVTQTPRHKVTEMGQEVTMRCQPILGHNTVFWYRQTMMQGLELLAYFRNRAPLDDSGMPKDRFSAEMPDATLATLKIQPSEPRDSAVYFCASGYTENTEAFFGQGTRLTVV.

The chain couples TRBV2 to TRBJ2-2, with D possibly being TRBD1 (6 bases). Germline CDR1 reads SNHLY; CDR2 reads FYNNEI. The V end lost 3 bases, the J end lost 1 base, and 12 bases lay between the germline ends. This CDR3 region has 16 residues. The CDR3 sequence: CASSEQGPLNTGELFF. CDR3 in DNA: TGTGCCAGCAGTGAGCAGGGGCCCTTGAACACCGGGGAGCTGTTTTTT.

The genes are TRBV2 and TRBJ2-7; D tentatively reads TRBD1 or TRBD2 (6 bases each). Germline V gene sequence: CDR1 SNHLY, CDR2 FYNNEI. The V end was cut by 3 bases, the J end by 5 bases, with 14 bases between. The CDR3 totals 14 residues. CDR3 DNA: TGTGCCAGCAGTGACCGACAGGAGGGCCACGAGCAGTACTTC. Residues: CASSDRQEGHEQYF.

The chain recombines TRBV6-1 with TRBJ1-3, with TRBD1 matching over 10 bases. CDR1 is MNHNS, CDR2 SASEGT, per germline. Trimming cost V 3 bases and J 8 bases; bases outside gene matches: 4. The CDR3 is 14 amino acids. As DNA, the CDR3 is TGTGCCAGCAGTGAGGGACAGGGGTTACACACCATATATTTT. This codes for CASSEGQGLHTIYF.

CDR3 sequence reads: CASSLGMGRGQETQYF. The CDR3 coding sequence is TGCGCCAGCAGCTTGGGTATGGGCAGGGGCCAAGAGACCCAGTACTTC. V and J are TRBV5-1 and TRBJ2-5; weak D call: TRBD1 (6 bases). Germline V lookup: CDR1 SGHRS, CDR2 YFSETQ. The CDR3 extends over 16 amino acids. Trimming stripped 0 bases from V and 1 base from J, with 13 bases between.

The J gene is TRBJ2-3, the V gene TRBV29-1; D uncertain. The germline V gene encodes CDR1 SQVTM and CDR2 ANQGSEA. Trimming took off 0 bases at V and 8 bases at J, with 6 bases between the two ends. This CDR3 is 11 amino acids long. The CDR3 coding sequence is TGCAGCGTTGAAGATGAAGGTACGCAGTATTTT. Protein: CSVEDEGTQYF.

V is TRBV25-1 and J is TRBJ2-7; D is possibly TRBD1 (6 bases). The V gene lost 6 bases and the J gene lost 2 bases, with 14 bases spanning the gap. The CDR3 totals 14 residues. CDR1 is MGHDK and CDR2 is SYGVNS in the germline V gene. As DNA, the CDR3 is TGTGCCAGCAGACCGACAGGACCTACCTACGAGCAGTACTTC. Translated, it gives CASRPTGPTYEQYF.

This clonotype is a singleton in its sample. The chain has TRBV15 and TRBJ2-1, with D perhaps matching TRBD2 (6 bases). This CDR3 contains 15 residues. V was pared by 0 bases and J by 9 bases, with 15 bases between. CDR1 is LNHNV, CDR2 YYDKDF, per germline (reference sequence). The chain's CDR3 is CATSRDVGLTAEQFF. Here the CDR3 DNA reads TGTGCCACCAGCAGAGATGTGGGACTTACCGCTGAGCAGTTCTTC.

The rearrangement joins TRBV29-1 to TRBJ1-1; D remains unclear. Between the trimmed V and J ends, which lost 5 bases and 6 bases, there was a span of 28 bases. From germline, CDR1 is SQVTM and CDR2 ANQGSEA. This CDR3 region has 17 residues. Here the CDR3 DNA reads TGCAGCGTTCCCAAAAATAGTAGGCGACGGGATCGGGCTGAAGCTTTCTTT. Protein product: CSVPKNSRRRDRAEAFF. Full variable domain (outside the CDR3, taken from reference TRBV29-1 and TRBJ1-1): SAVISQKPSRDICQRGTSLTIQCQVDSQVTMMFWYRQQPGQSLTLIATANQGSEATYESGFVIDKFPISRPNLTFSTLTVSNMSPEDSSIYLCSVPKNSRRRDRAEAFFGQGTRLTVV.

The chain couples TRBV20-1 to TRBJ1-5; possible D gene TRBD1, 5 bases. This CDR3 contains 14 residues. CDR1 and CDR2 (germline): DFQATT, SNEGSKA (reference sequence). Deletions cut 5 bases from V and 6 bases from J, with 17 bases between. CDR3 loop: CSAAMGGIGQPQHF. The CDR3 DNA sequence: TGCAGTGCTGCCATGGGGGGAATAGGTCAGCCCCAGCATTTT.

The V and J genes are TRBV6-4 and TRBJ1-6, with a tentative D call TRBD1 (5 bases). The V end was cut by 5 bases, the J end by 7 bases, with 9 bases between. Per the germline V gene, CDR1 is MRHNA and CDR2 is SNTAGT. This CDR3 contains 13 residues. The CDR3 here is CASSRQWNSPLHF. The CDR3 DNA follows: TGTGCCAGCAGTCGACAGTGGAATTCACCCCTCCACTTT.

This rearrangement joins TRBV6-5 to TRBJ2-7; D gene ambiguous. CDR3 length: 12 amino acids. Trimming stripped 11 bases from V and 0 bases from J, with 11 bases between. The germline CDR1 and CDR2 sequences are MNHEY and SVGAGI. CDR3 sequence: CASWQSSYEQYF. The DNA for the CDR3 is TGTGCCTCGTGGCAGAGCTCCTACGAGCAGTACTTC.

The chain recombines TRBV29-1 with TRBJ2-5; the match to TRBD2 covers 9 bases. Germline V gives CDR1 SQVTM, CDR2 ANQGSEA. The junction had 4 bases not matched to a gene; V was cut back by 1 base and J by 4 bases. The CDR3 length is 14 residues. This CDR3 reads CSVEAGTSTETQYF. CDR3 sequence (DNA): TGCAGCGTTGAAGCCGGGACTAGCACAGAGACCCAGTACTTC.

V and J are TRBV29-1 and TRBJ2-1; 11 positions agree with TRBD1. Germline assignment: CDR1 SQVTM and CDR2 ANQGSEA. The CDR3 is 13 residues long. V shed 6 bases and J 8 bases; nucleotides not matched to a gene: 6. CDR3 residues: CSVWTGGLDEQFF. DNA for the CDR3: TGCAGCGTATGGACAGGGGGCTTGGATGAGCAGTTCTTC.

The chain carries TRBV5-1 and TRBJ2-1, with D possibly being TRBD1 (6 bases). V was clipped by 4 bases and J by 1 base, with 9 bases between them. The CDR3 length is 14 residues. CDR1 is SGHRS and CDR2 is YFSETQ in the germline V gene. CDR3 in amino acids: CASSPQGSYNEQFF. The CDR3 DNA follows: TGCGCCAGCAGCCCACAGGGATCCTACAATGAGCAGTTCTTC.

This sequence joins TRBV29-1 and TRBJ2-3, with TRBD2 identical over 7 bases. The CDR3 runs to 15 residues. Germline V gene lookup returns CDR1 SQVTM and CDR2 ANQGSEA. V was pared by 1 base and J by 8 bases, with 12 bases of the junction left unmatched. CDR3 residues: CSVEVPLAVLGTQYF. The CDR3 DNA sequence: TGCAGCGTTGAAGTCCCGCTAGCGGTGCTTGGTACGCAGTATTTT.

The chain recombines TRBV6-5 with TRBJ2-5; a weak D match, TRBD1 (5 bases). Germline V gives CDR1 MNHEY, CDR2 SVGAGI. Trimming cost V 6 bases and J 4 bases, with 15 bases left between them. The CDR3 length is 14 residues. CDR3 loop: CASRDQGNGETQYF. CDR3 coding DNA: TGTGCCAGCAGAGACCAGGGAAACGGAGAGACCCAGTACTTC.

This rearrangement joins TRBV7-6 to TRBJ2-3; 8 bases agree with TRBD2. In germline, CDR1 is SGHVS, CDR2 FNYEAQ. The CDR3 spans 16 residues. The ends lost 4 bases at V and 2 bases at J; junction bases unmatched: 8. The CDR3 loop is CASSSSAGVLTDTQYF. CDR3 nucleotides: TGTGCCAGCAGCTCATCAGCGGGGGTGCTCACAGATACGCAGTATTTT.

This chain connects TRBV7-2 to TRBJ2-7, with 10 bases lining up with TRBD2. This CDR3 spans 15 amino acids. V was pared by 6 bases and J by 0 bases, with 5 bases of the junction left unmatched. CDR1 and CDR2 from the germline V gene are SGHTA and FQGNSA. For the CDR3, the DNA is TGTGCCAGCAGTCACGGGACTAGCGACTCCTACGAGCAGTACTTC. Residues: CASSHGTSDSYEQYF. Filled out from reference TRBV7-2 and TRBJ2-7, the complete variable domain reads GAGVSQSPSNKVTEKGKDVELRCDPISGHTALYWYRQSLGQGLEFLIYFQGNSAPDKSGLPSDRFSAERTGGSVSTLTIQRTQQEDSAVYLCASSHGTSDSYEQYFGPGTRLTVT.

The CDR3 is CASSHGTNEQFF. The CDR3 region has the DNA TGTGCCAGCAGCCACGGGACCAATGAGCAGTTCTTC. This chain connects TRBV3-1 to TRBJ2-1; D is possibly TRBD1 or TRBD2 (5 bases each). The germline V gene encodes CDR1 LGHDT and CDR2 YNNKEL (reference sequence). The CDR3 totals 12 residues. Between the trimmed V and J ends, which lost 3 bases and 6 bases, there was a span of 6 bases.

The CDR3 DNA reads as TGTGCCATCAGTGAGGAACAGGGTTATGAAGCTTTCTTT. Translating it yields CAISEEQGYEAFF. This chain uses TRBV10-3 with TRBJ1-1; D may be TRBD1 (6 bases). With 2 bases removed from V and 7 bases from J, the gap between germline ends came to 11 bases. The germline V gene has CDR1 ENHRY and CDR2 SYGVKD. There are 13 residues in the CDR3.